This is a list of T cell receptor beta chains from one sample in a study of T-cell reconstitution after alpha-beta-depleted transplantation in children. TCRdb re-called the PCR reads with MiXCR, one entry per CDR3 protein. The data hold about 300,000 distinct CDR3 sequences, with nearly 8% observed a single time. This specimen consisted of peripheral blood, obtained 360 days after TCRalphabeta/CD19-depleted stem cell transplant. All receptors derive from a female patient under 10 years old who had a stem cell transplant for Fanconi anemia, so the T cells may come from the graft donor. Both conserved end residues are part of each CDR3. Each record gives: D gene, J gene, V gene, clone size, CDR3 protein, CDR3 DNA. The D gene is left open where the match is weak. The size entry is marked missing in some rows and otherwise reads once, few, many or a size class.

d_call: -; j_call: TRBJ1-6; v_call: TRBV5-4; clone_size: few; cdr3_aa: CASSLIGGSYNSPLHF; cdr3_nt: TGTGCCAGCAGCTTGATCGGAGGCTCCTATAATTCACCCCTCCACTTT
d_call: -; j_call: TRBJ2-3; v_call: TRBV6-1; clone_size: many; cdr3_aa: CASSELGRARTDTQYF; cdr3_nt: TGTGCCAGCAGTGAACTGGGTAGGGCCCGCACAGATACGCAGTATTTT
d_call: -; j_call: TRBJ1-6; v_call: TRBV2; clone_size: many; cdr3_aa: CASSDFSRQALIYNSPLHF; cdr3_nt: TGTGCCAGCAGTGACTTCAGCAGGCAGGCATTGATTTATAATTCACCCCTCCACTTT
d_call: TRBD1; j_call: TRBJ2-3; v_call: TRBV20-1; clone_size: many; cdr3_aa: CSAGQGTTDTQYF; cdr3_nt: TGCAGTGCCGGACAGGGGACCACAGATACGCAGTATTTT
d_call: TRBD2; j_call: TRBJ2-3; v_call: TRBV7-9; clone_size: -; cdr3_aa: CASSQALAGVTDTQYF; cdr3_nt: TGTGCCAGCAGCCAGGCCCTAGCGGGGGTCACAGATACGCAGTATTTT
d_call: -; j_call: TRBJ1-5; v_call: TRBV20-1; clone_size: few; cdr3_aa: CSATGAGVHQPQHF; cdr3_nt: TGCAGTGCTACTGGGGCAGGGGTCCATCAGCCCCAGCATTTT
d_call: -; j_call: TRBJ2-7; v_call: TRBV7-9; clone_size: -; cdr3_aa: CASSLAGHSAEQYF; cdr3_nt: TGTGCCAGCAGCTTGGCAGGCCACTCAGCCGAGCAGTACTTC
d_call: -; j_call: TRBJ1-1; v_call: TRBV27; clone_size: many; cdr3_aa: CASSNRARRLHTEAFF; cdr3_nt: TGTGCCAGCAGTAACAGGGCTAGGAGGCTACACACTGAAGCTTTCTTT
d_call: -; j_call: TRBJ1-1; v_call: TRBV3-1; clone_size: -; cdr3_aa: CASSSQGGIGAFF; cdr3_nt: TGTGCCAGCAGCTCTCAGGGAGGGATTGGGGCTTTCTTT
d_call: TRBD1; j_call: TRBJ1-1; v_call: TRBV5-1; clone_size: -; cdr3_aa: CASSFNPDRGAAEAFF; cdr3_nt: TGCGCCAGCAGCTTCAACCCCGACAGGGGTGCGGCTGAAGCTTTCTTT
d_call: -; j_call: TRBJ1-5; v_call: TRBV5-1; clone_size: -; cdr3_aa: CASSLGIPLDQPQHF; cdr3_nt: TGCGCCAGCAGCTTGGGAATCCCGCTAGATCAGCCCCAGCATTTT
d_call: -; j_call: TRBJ1-4; v_call: TRBV7-9; clone_size: few; cdr3_aa: CASSPSGQRGEKLFF; cdr3_nt: TGTGCCAGCAGCCCCTCGGGGCAGCGGGGTGAAAAACTGTTTTTT
d_call: -; j_call: TRBJ2-5; v_call: TRBV5-1; clone_size: many; cdr3_aa: CASSLGQGGYQETQYF; cdr3_nt: TGCGCCAGCAGCTTGGGCCAGGGGGGGTACCAAGAGACCCAGTACTTC
d_call: TRBD1; j_call: TRBJ1-1; v_call: TRBV5-1; clone_size: -; cdr3_aa: CASSLRTGGWGTEAFF; cdr3_nt: TGCGCCAGCAGCTTGAGGACAGGGGGTTGGGGCACTGAAGCTTTCTTT
d_call: -; j_call: TRBJ2-1; v_call: TRBV19; clone_size: -; cdr3_aa: CASSIDSSYNEQFF; cdr3_nt: TGTGCCAGTAGTATCGACAGCTCCTACAATGAGCAGTTCTTC
d_call: TRBD2; j_call: TRBJ2-7; v_call: TRBV5-1; clone_size: -; cdr3_aa: CASSPASGGNYEQYF; cdr3_nt: TGCGCCAGCAGTCCCGCTAGCGGGGGGAACTACGAGCAGTACTTC
d_call: -; j_call: TRBJ2-1; v_call: TRBV18; clone_size: -; cdr3_aa: CASSPRVGSDNEQFF; cdr3_nt: TGTGCCAGCTCACCACGGGTAGGCTCGGACAATGAGCAGTTCTTC
d_call: TRBD1; j_call: TRBJ1-1; v_call: TRBV6-5; clone_size: -; cdr3_aa: CASSYTGGSRTEAFF; cdr3_nt: TGTGCCAGCAGTTACACAGGGGGCTCTAGGACTGAAGCTTTCTTT
d_call: TRBD1; j_call: TRBJ2-7; v_call: TRBV11-1; clone_size: many; cdr3_aa: CASSSDRRGTYEQYF; cdr3_nt: TGTGCCAGCAGCTCGGACAGGAGAGGGACCTACGAGCAGTACTTC
d_call: TRBD1; j_call: TRBJ1-6; v_call: TRBV6-2/TRBV6-3; clone_size: many; cdr3_aa: CASSYFQGAYNSPLHF; cdr3_nt: TGTGCCAGCAGTTATTTCCAGGGGGCTTACAATTCACCCCTCCACTTT
d_call: TRBD1; j_call: TRBJ2-7; v_call: TRBV6-2/TRBV6-3; clone_size: -; cdr3_aa: CASSYPLGQSYEQYF; cdr3_nt: TGTGCCAGCAGTTACCCCCTGGGACAGAGCTACGAGCAGTACTTC
d_call: TRBD1; j_call: TRBJ1-3; v_call: TRBV7-2; clone_size: -; cdr3_aa: CASSPRTGFLGNTIYF; cdr3_nt: TGTGCCAGCAGCCCCCGGACAGGCTTTCTGGGAAACACCATATATTTT